The 19 T cell receptor beta chains below come from one sample, sequenced in a study of blood T cell repertoires in COVID-19. Libraries were prepared by immunoSEQ multiplex PCR; TCRdb keeps only in-frame clonotypes and omits some of them. The sample shows more than 45,000 clones, more than 75% of them seen only once. Sequenced input: peripheral blood. The receptor source for this set is a man in his 70s with acute or convalescent COVID-19.

The rearrangement joins TRBV6-2 or TRBV6-3 to TRBJ1-5; 8 bases line up with TRBD1. The CDR3 is 16 amino acids. From germline, CDR1 is MNHEY and CDR2 SVGEGT. With 2 bases clipped from V and 7 bases from J, the junction kept 10 bases outside the gene matches. CDR3 DNA sequence: TGTGCCAGCAGTTACACAGGACAGGGCGAAGGACAGCCCCAGCATTTT. It is translated as CASSYTGQGEGQPQHF.

The chain employs TRBV28 and TRBJ1-1; 7 bases are shared with TRBD1. The ends lost 5 bases at V and 0 bases at J; junction bases unmatched: 6. Germline CDR1 and CDR2: MDHEN and SYDVKM. The CDR3 contains 15 residues. CDR3 residues: CASSPPTGLNTEAFF. The CDR3 coding sequence is TGTGCCAGCAGTCCCCCGACAGGGTTGAACACTGAAGCTTTCTTT.

The chain uses TRBV5-1 and TRBJ2-1; D not resolved. V dropped 0 bases and J dropped 5 bases, with 12 bases sitting between them. Germline V gene lookup returns CDR1 SGHRS and CDR2 YFSETQ. The CDR3 sequence is 15 residues long. The CDR3 region is CASSLGPALHNEQFF. As DNA, the CDR3 is TGCGCCAGCAGCTTGGGACCTGCACTACACAATGAGCAGTTCTTC.

The chain couples TRBV27 to TRBJ1-6; TRBD1 agrees at 8 bases. V shed 5 bases and J 8 bases; nucleotides not matched to a gene: 8. This CDR3 comprises 15 residues. Germline V CDR1 and CDR2: MNHEY, SMNVEV (reference sequence). This chain's CDR3 is CASSQDRQGYSPLHF. DNA of the CDR3: TGTGCCAGCAGTCAAGACCGACAGGGGTATTCACCCCTCCACTTT.

The gene calls are TRBV4-3 and TRBJ2-1, with D uncertain. CDR1 is LGHNA, CDR2 YSLEER, per germline. This CDR3 comprises 18 residues. V lost 1 base and J 2 bases, leaving 18 bases between the germline ends. The CDR3 DNA reads TGCGCCAGCAGCCAAGCTTTAGCTCCCGTGAGTACCTACAATGAGCAGTTCTTC. Protein product: CASSQALAPVSTYNEQFF.

The chain combines TRBV28 with TRBJ1-2, with 7 nucleotides matching TRBD1. V shed 6 bases and J 8 bases; nucleotides not matched to a gene: 15. CDR3 length: 15 residues. Germline V gene sequence: CDR1 MDHEN, CDR2 SYDVKM. For the CDR3, the DNA is TGTGCCAGCAGCTTAACCGACAGGGTCCTCGGAGGCTACACCTTC. Translated, it gives CASSLTDRVLGGYTF.

DNA for the CDR3: TGTGCCAGCAGTTCGGGTTATCAGCCCCAGCATTTT. As protein: CASSSGYQPQHF. The rearrangement uses TRBV12-3 or TRBV12-4 and TRBJ1-5; D is uncertain. V was trimmed by 4 bases and J by 5 bases, leaving 6 bases between them. The CDR3 covers 12 residues.

This chain links TRBV19 with TRBJ1-2, with D perhaps matching TRBD1 (5 bases). The germline V gene has CDR1 LNHDA and CDR2 SQIVND (reference sequence). Trimming removed 4 bases from V and 7 bases from J, with 10 bases in between. The CDR3 sequence is 12 residues long. This CDR3 reads CASSRRQSGYTF. CDR3 DNA: TGTGCCAGTAGTAGACGACAGAGTGGCTACACCTTC. Complete variable domain (other parts from reference TRBV19 and TRBJ1-2): DGGITQSPKYLFRKEGQNVTLSCEQNLNHDAMYWYRQDPGQGLRLIYYSQIVNDFQKGDIAEGYSVSREKKESFPLTVTSAQKNPTAFYLCASSRRQSGYTFGSGTRLTVV.

The gene calls are TRBV24-1 and TRBJ2-2; 9 nucleotides line up with TRBD1. After removal of 4 bases from V and 5 bases from J, the junction contained 10 bases not matched to a gene. The CDR3 has 17 amino acids. Per the germline V gene, CDR1 is KGHDR and CDR2 is SFDVKD. The CDR3 region is CATSDEGQGLGTGELFF. CDR3 sequence (DNA): TGTGCCACCAGTGACGAAGGACAGGGGTTGGGGACCGGGGAGCTGTTTTTT.

V gene TRBV18 combines with J gene TRBJ1-1; D is possibly TRBD1 (5 bases). Germline CDR1 KGHSH, CDR2 LQKENI. The length of the CDR3 is 14 residues. V was pared by 3 bases and J by 3 bases, with 11 bases between. CDR3: CASSPGHLDTEAFF. CDR3 coding DNA: TGTGCCAGCTCACCCGGACACCTGGACACTGAAGCTTTCTTT.

The chain carries TRBV14 and TRBJ1-4; D is unresolved. V gave up 1 base and J gave up 4 bases, with 7 bases separating them. CDR3 length: 14 residues. Germline-derived CDR1 and CDR2 are SGHDN and FVKESK. The CDR3 loop reads CASSQGRSNEKLFF. The CDR3 coding sequence is TGTGCCAGCAGCCAAGGTCGGAGTAATGAAAAACTGTTTTTT.

CDR3 in amino acids: CASSLAQGSGTYEQYF. CDR3 DNA sequence: TGCGCCAGCAGCTTGGCCCAAGGGAGCGGTACCTACGAGCAGTACTTC. The chain employs TRBV5-1 and TRBJ2-7; D may be TRBD2 (5 bases). CDR3 length equals 16 residues. V shed 0 bases and J shed 2 bases, with 15 bases lying between them. Germline values: CDR1 SGHRS, CDR2 YFSETQ.

This chain uses TRBV6-5 with TRBJ2-7; TRBD1 agrees at 7 bases. The V and J ends lost 4 bases and 9 bases, in that order; junction bases with no gene match: 9. The CDR3 is 13 residues long. Germline V gene lookup returns CDR1 MNHEY and CDR2 SVGAGI. CDR3 region: CASSFGRGRRQYV. Written as DNA, the CDR3 is TGTGCCAGCAGTTTCGGAAGGGGGCGCCGGCAGTACGTC.

The chain has TRBV9 and TRBJ2-1; 10 bases are shared with TRBD2. The germline V gene encodes CDR1 SGDLS and CDR2 YYNGEE. This CDR3 has 20 residues. V lost 0 bases, J lost 0 bases, and 12 bases stayed unmatched. In DNA form, the CDR3 reads TGTGCCAGCAGCGTAGCTGCGGCTAGCGGGGGTTTCAGCTCCTACAATGAGCAGTTCTTC. This gives the protein CASSVAAASGGFSSYNEQFF.

The rearrangement joins TRBV2 to TRBJ2-1; 8 bases fit TRBD2. The CDR3 is 14 residues long. Germline V gene lookup returns CDR1 SNHLY and CDR2 FYNNEI. Trimming at V came to 6 bases and at J to 3 bases, leaving 4 bases not matched to a gene. CDR3: CASRGSGIYNEQFF. As DNA, the CDR3 is TGTGCCAGCAGGGGTAGCGGGATCTACAATGAGCAGTTCTTC.

The chain joins TRBV28 to TRBJ1-1; D call uncertain. The CDR3 is 12 amino acids. Trimming took 6 bases from V and 5 from J, leaving 10 bases between them. Per germline, CDR1 MDHEN and CDR2 SYDVKM. CDR3: CASRDGGTEAFF. CDR3 DNA sequence: TGTGCCAGCAGGGACGGAGGGACTGAAGCTTTCTTT. The complete variable domain, with remaining parts taken from reference TRBV28 and TRBJ1-1, reads DVKVTQSSRYLVKRTGEKVFLECVQDMDHENMFWYRQDPGLGLRLIYFSYDVKMKEKGDIPEGYSVSREKKERFSLILESASTNQTSMYLCASRDGGTEAFFGQGTRLTVV.

This rearrangement joins TRBV5-1 to TRBJ2-7, with 10 bases identical to TRBD1. Germline V gives CDR1 SGHRS, CDR2 YFSETQ. The CDR3 totals 15 residues. V was pared by 0 bases and J by 5 bases, with 5 bases of the junction left unmatched. The CDR3 sequence: CASSLEPGQGNEQYF. The CDR3 DNA reads as TGCGCCAGCAGCTTGGAACCGGGACAGGGGAACGAGCAGTACTTC.

The rearrangement links TRBV15 to TRBJ2-7; D remains ambiguous. CDR1 is LNHNV, CDR2 YYDKDF, per germline (reference sequence). This CDR3 contains 13 residues. Trimming removed 1 base at V and 2 bases at J, with 6 bases between. CDR3 DNA: TGTGCCACCAGCAGAGCTTTCCCCTACGAGCAGTACGTC. This translates into CATSRAFPYEQYV.

The chain links TRBV3-1 (or the pseudogene TRBV3-2) to TRBJ1-4, with a weak D call TRBD1 (6 bases). Germline assignment: CDR1 LGHDT and CDR2 YNNKEL (reference sequence). This CDR3 contains 16 residues. Trimming cost V 2 bases and J 1 base, with 11 bases left between them. This CDR3 reads CASSQRHRVTNEKLFF. In nucleotides, the CDR3 is TGTGCCAGCAGCCAACGTCACAGGGTAACTAATGAAAAACTGTTTTTT.